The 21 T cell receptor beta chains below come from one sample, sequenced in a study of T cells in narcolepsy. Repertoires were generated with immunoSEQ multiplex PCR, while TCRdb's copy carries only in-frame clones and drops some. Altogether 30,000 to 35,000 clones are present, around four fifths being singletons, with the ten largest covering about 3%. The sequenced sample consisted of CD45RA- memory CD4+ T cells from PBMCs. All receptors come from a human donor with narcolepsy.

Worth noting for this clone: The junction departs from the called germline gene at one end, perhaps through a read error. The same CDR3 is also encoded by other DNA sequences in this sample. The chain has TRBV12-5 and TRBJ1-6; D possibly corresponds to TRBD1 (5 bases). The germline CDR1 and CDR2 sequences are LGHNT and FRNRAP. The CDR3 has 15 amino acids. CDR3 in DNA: TGTGCTAGTGGGTCGAGTAGGGGCAGCAATTCGCCCCTCCACTTT. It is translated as CASGSSRGSNSPLHF.

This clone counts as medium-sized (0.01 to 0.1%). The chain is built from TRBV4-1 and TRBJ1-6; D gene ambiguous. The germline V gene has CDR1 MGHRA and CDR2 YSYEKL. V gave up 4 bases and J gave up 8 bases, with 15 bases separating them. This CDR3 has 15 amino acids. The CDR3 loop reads CASSPPIGYDSPLHF. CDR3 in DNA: TGCGCCAGCAGCCCGCCGATAGGTTACGATTCACCCCTCCACTTT.

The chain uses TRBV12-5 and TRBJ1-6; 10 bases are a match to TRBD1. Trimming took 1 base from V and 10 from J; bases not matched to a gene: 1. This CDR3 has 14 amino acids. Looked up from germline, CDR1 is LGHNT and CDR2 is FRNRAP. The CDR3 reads CASGLGQGASPLHF. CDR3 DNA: TGTGCTAGTGGTTTGGGACAGGGGGCCTCACCCCTCCACTTT.

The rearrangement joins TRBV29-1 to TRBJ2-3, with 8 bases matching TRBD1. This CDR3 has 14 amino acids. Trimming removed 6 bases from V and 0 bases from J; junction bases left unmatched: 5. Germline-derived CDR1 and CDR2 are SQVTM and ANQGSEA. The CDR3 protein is CSVADRASTDTQYF. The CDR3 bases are TGCAGCGTCGCGGACAGGGCTAGCACAGATACGCAGTATTTT.

The CDR3 DNA sequence: TGCGCCAGCAGCCAACAGGGGGCTGATGAAAAACTGTTTTTT. Translating gives CASSQQGADEKLFF. The chain is built from TRBV5-1 and TRBJ1-4, with 9 bases identical to TRBD1. With 4 bases clipped from V and 6 bases from J, the junction kept 4 bases outside the gene matches. Germline CDR1 reads SGHRS; CDR2 reads YFSETQ. The CDR3 length is 14 residues. Combining the CDR3 with reference TRBV5-1 and TRBJ1-4 gives the whole variable domain KAGVTQTPRYLIKTRGQQVTLSCSPISGHRSVSWYQQTPGQGLQFLFEYFSETQRNKGNFPGRFSGRQFSNSRSEMNVSTLELGDSALYLCASSQQGADEKLFFGSGTQLSVL.

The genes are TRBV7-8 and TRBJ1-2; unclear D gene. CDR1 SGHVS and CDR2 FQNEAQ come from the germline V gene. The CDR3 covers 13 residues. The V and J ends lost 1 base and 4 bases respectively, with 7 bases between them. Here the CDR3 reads CASSLETIYGYTF. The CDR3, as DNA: TGTGCCAGCAGCTTAGAGACGATCTATGGCTACACCTTC.

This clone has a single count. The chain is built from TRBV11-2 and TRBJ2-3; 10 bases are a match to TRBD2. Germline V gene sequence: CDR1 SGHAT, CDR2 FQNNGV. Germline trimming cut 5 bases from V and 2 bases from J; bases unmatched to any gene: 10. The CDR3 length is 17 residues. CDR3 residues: CASSPRRSGGPTDTQYF. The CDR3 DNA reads TGTGCCAGCAGCCCAAGGCGTAGCGGGGGGCCCACAGATACGCAGTATTTT.

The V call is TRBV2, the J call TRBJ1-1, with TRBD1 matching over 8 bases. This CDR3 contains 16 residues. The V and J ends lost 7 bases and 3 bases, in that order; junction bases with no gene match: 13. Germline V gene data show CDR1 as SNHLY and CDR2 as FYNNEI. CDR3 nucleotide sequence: TGTGCCAGCACCCCGGATACAGGGGGAAGGCACACTGAAGCTTTCTTT. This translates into CASTPDTGGRHTEAFF.

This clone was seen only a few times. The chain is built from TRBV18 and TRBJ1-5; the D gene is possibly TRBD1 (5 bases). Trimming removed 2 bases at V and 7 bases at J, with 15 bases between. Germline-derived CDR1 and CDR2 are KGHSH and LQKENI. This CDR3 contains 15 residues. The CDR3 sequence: CASSPYSGAGQPQHF. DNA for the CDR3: TGTGCCAGCTCACCATATAGCGGGGCGGGACAGCCCCAGCATTTT.

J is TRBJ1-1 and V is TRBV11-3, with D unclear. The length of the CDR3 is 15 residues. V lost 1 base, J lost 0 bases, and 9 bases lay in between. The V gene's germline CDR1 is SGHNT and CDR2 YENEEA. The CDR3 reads CASSLGLGMNTEAFF. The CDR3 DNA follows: TGTGCCAGCAGCTTAGGCCTCGGGATGAACACTGAAGCTTTCTTT.

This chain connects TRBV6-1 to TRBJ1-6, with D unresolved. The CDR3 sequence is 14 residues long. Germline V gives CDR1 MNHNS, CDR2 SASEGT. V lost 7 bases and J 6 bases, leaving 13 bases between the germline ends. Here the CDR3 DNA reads TGTGCCAGCAAGGAAAGAACCATTAATTCACCCCTCCACTTT. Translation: CASKERTINSPLHF.

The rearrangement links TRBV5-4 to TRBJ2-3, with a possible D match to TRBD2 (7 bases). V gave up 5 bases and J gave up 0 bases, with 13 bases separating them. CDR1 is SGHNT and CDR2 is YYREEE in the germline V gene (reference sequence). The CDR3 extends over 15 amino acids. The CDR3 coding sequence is TGTGCCAGCAGTCCTGGGGGGGCCAGCACAGATACGCAGTATTTT. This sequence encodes CASSPGGASTDTQYF. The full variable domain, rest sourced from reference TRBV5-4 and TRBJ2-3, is ETGVTQSPTHLIKTRGQQVTLRCSSQSGHNTVSWYQQALGQGPQFIFQYYREEENGRGNFPPRFSGLQFPNYSSELNVNALELDDSALYLCASSPGGASTDTQYFGPGTRLTVL.

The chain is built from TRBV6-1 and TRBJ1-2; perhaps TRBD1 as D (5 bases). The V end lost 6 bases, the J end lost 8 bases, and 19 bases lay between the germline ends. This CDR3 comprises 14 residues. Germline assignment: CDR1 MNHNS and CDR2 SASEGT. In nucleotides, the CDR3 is TGTGCCAGCAGACCCGACAGAATCGTGGGGGGCTACACCTTC. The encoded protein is CASRPDRIVGGYTF.

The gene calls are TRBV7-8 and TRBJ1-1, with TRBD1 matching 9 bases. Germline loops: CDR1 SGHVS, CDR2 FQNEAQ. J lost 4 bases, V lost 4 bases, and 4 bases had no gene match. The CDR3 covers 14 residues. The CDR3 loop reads CASSWGTGLTEAFF. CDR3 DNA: TGTGCCAGCAGCTGGGGGACAGGGCTCACTGAAGCTTTCTTT.

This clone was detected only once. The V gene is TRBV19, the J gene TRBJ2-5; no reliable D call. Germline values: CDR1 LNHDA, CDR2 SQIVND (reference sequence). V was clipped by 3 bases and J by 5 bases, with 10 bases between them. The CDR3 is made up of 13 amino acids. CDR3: CASSISGQETQYF. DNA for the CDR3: TGTGCCAGTAGTATCAGTGGTCAGGAGACCCAGTACTTC.

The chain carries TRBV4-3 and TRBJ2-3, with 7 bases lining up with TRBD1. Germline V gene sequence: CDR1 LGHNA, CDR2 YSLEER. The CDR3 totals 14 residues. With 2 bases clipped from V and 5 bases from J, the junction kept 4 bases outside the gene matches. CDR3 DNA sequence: TGCGCCAGCAGCCAACAAAGGGGGCGAGATACGCAGTATTTT. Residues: CASSQQRGRDTQYF.

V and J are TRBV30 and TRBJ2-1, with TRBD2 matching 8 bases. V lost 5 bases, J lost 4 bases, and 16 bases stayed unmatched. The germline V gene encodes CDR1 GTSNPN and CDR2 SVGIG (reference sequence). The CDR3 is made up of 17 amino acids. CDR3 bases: TGTGCCTGGTACTCCAGGTCGCAGGCGGGGGGATACAATGAGCAGTTCTTC. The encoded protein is CAWYSRSQAGGYNEQFF.

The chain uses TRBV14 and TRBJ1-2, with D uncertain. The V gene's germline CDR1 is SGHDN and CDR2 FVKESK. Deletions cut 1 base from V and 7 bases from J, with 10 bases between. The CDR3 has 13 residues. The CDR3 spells CASSQGQKFGYTF. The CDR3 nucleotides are TGTGCCAGCAGCCAAGGTCAGAAATTTGGCTACACCTTC.

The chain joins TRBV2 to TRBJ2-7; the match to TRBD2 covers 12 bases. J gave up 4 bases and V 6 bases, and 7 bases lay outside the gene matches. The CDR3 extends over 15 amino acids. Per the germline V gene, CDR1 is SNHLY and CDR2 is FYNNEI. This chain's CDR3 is CASRASGGALYEQYF. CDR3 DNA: TGTGCCAGCAGGGCTAGCGGGGGGGCTCTATACGAGCAGTACTTC.

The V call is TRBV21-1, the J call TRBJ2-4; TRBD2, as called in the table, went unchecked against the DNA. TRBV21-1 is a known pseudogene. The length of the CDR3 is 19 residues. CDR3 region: CASSAGLAGGQDAKNIQYF. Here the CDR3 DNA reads TGTGCCAGCAGCGCCGGACTAGCGGGGGGGCAGGATGCCAAAAACATTCAGTACTTC.

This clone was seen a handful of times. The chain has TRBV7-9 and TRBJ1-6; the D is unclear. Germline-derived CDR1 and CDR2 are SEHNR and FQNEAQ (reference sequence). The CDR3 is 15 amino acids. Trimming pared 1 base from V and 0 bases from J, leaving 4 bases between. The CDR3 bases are TGTGCCAGCAGCTTAGATAGCTCCTATAATTCACCCCTCCACTTT. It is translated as CASSLDSSYNSPLHF.